The source of this T cell receptor beta chain is a study of T cell changes during pregnancy in multiple sclerosis (dated by TCRdb to the late 2010s). Turning to the overall study: The study examined how the T cell repertoire changed over the course of pregnancy in women with multiple sclerosis.

From its cysteine to its phenylalanine, the CDR3 spans 14 amino acids. Of all the DNA, just the CDR3 is kept, 42 bases in frame from base 1. The germline ends are 9 bases apart after V is trimmed by 0 bases and J by 3 bases. Reading the germline V gene gives CDR1 LGHNA and CDR2 YNFKEQ. The library was generated by the immunoSEQ multiplex PCR assay. TCRdb took this table from immuneACCESS and kept in-frame rearrangements with V and J called. Such tables lack part of the clones; where checked against another copy, unresolved V genes explain under half of the gap, and the rest is unexplained. In all, the sample holds about 59,000 clones, and about 93% of those were seen once. The ten largest clones represent about 2.5% of the sample. As regards this clone: What this receptor recognizes is not known. Per-base qualities were not stored, and no clone one base away is much larger.

This specimen consisted of CD8+ T cells from peripheral blood mononuclear cells, obtained in the third trimester of pregnancy. The source of this sequence is a female donor with multiple sclerosis, enrolled in a pregnancy study. The chain links TRBV4-2 with TRBJ2-7; the D region possibly corresponds to TRBD1 (5 bases align). CDR3 protein: CASSQDRGVYEQYF. The nucleotides read TGTGCCAGCAGCCAAGATAGGGGCGTCTACGAGCAGTACTTC.